These 30 T cell receptor beta chains were all obtained from the same sample, sequenced in a study of blood T cell repertoires in COVID-19. Libraries were prepared by immunoSEQ multiplex PCR; TCRdb keeps only in-frame clonotypes and omits some of them. The sample has over 35,000 clones; around 85% are singletons. Material: peripheral blood. The source is a man in his 60s with active or convalescent COVID-19.

The chain combines TRBV18 with TRBJ1-1; 9 nucleotides agree with TRBD1. V shed 6 bases, J shed 4 bases, and the junction held 12 bases outside the gene matches. This CDR3 is 16 amino acids long. The germline CDR1 and CDR2 sequences are KGHSH and LQKENI. Written as DNA, the CDR3 is TGTGCCAGCTCGCCCCTGGGACAGGGTTTGGGCACTGAAGCTTTCTTT. This sequence encodes CASSPLGQGLGTEAFF.

The chain employs TRBV23-1 and TRBJ1-2; D gene uncertain. TRBV23-1 counts as an open reading frame of uncertain function. The CDR3 runs 12 residues. Trimming stripped 7 bases from V and 6 bases from J, with 12 bases between. The DNA for the CDR3 is TGCGCCAGCAATGCCCCGGTGGATGGCTACACCTTC. It translates to CASNAPVDGYTF.

The chain carries TRBV6-5 and TRBJ2-2, with TRBD1 identical over 7 bases. CDR1 is MNHEY, CDR2 SVGAGI, per germline. The CDR3 extends over 14 amino acids. The J segment lost 1 base and the V segment lost 6 bases, leaving 2 bases of the junction unmatched. The CDR3 reads CASRRTGNTGELFF. CDR3 nucleotide sequence: TGTGCCAGCAGGAGGACAGGGAACACCGGGGAGCTGTTTTTT.

The CDR3 protein is CASSYTGTENTEAFF. The CDR3, as DNA: TGTGCCAGCAGTTACACCGGGACAGAGAACACTGAAGCTTTCTTT. This chain connects TRBV6-2 or TRBV6-3 to TRBJ1-1; 7 bases match TRBD1. This CDR3 comprises 15 residues. Germline CDR1 is MNHEY and CDR2 is SVGEGT. V was clipped by 2 bases and J by 1 base; unmatched bases: 4.

This sequence joins TRBV28 and TRBJ1-5, with D uncertain. CDR3 length equals 14 residues. Per the germline V gene, CDR1 is MDHEN and CDR2 is SYDVKM. V gave up 8 bases and J gave up 1 base, with 12 bases separating them. CDR3 in DNA: TGTGCCAGCCACCTCCCCGGGAGCAATCAGCCCCAGCATTTT. Residues: CASHLPGSNQPQHF.

The chain joins TRBV6-5 to TRBJ1-1; maybe TRBD1 (6 bases). Trimming took 3 bases from V and 1 from J, leaving 9 bases between them. The germline gives CDR1 MNHEY, CDR2 SVGAGI. The CDR3 consists of 14 residues. CDR3 DNA: TGTGCCAGCAGTTATCGACAGGAGAACACTGAAGCTTTCTTT. Protein: CASSYRQENTEAFF.

This clone was seen only a few times. The gene calls are TRBV5-1 and TRBJ2-2; D possibly corresponds to TRBD1 (6 bases). Trimming took off 2 bases at V and 3 bases at J, with 11 bases between the two ends. In germline, CDR1 is SGHRS, CDR2 YFSETQ. There are 15 residues in the CDR3. For the CDR3, the DNA is TGCGCCAGCAGCTTATCGCAGGGGTACACCGGGGAGCTGTTTTTT. Protein: CASSLSQGYTGELFF.

This chain links TRBV28 with TRBJ1-5; TRBD1 might be the D (6 bases). The V and J ends lost 6 bases and 0 bases respectively, with 12 bases between them. CDR3 size: 15 residues. Germline V CDR1 and CDR2: MDHEN, SYDVKM. The CDR3 reads CASSIGTLSNQPQHF. CDR3 DNA: TGTGCCAGCAGCATCGGGACACTTAGCAATCAGCCCCAGCATTTT.

The rearrangement joins TRBV6-6 to TRBJ2-3; 9 bases agree with TRBD1. CDR3 length equals 15 residues. V shed 10 bases, J shed 4 bases, and the junction held 12 bases outside the gene matches. The germline gives CDR1 MNHNY, CDR2 SVGAGI (reference sequence). CDR3 DNA: TGTGCCACTGCGACCCCGGGACAGGGACCAGATACGCAGTATTTT. Translating it yields CATATPGQGPDTQYF.

The chain carries TRBV29-1 and TRBJ1-1; D gene unclear. Germline V gene sequence: CDR1 SQVTM, CDR2 ANQGSEA. The CDR3 sequence is 14 residues long. Trimming pared 4 bases from V and 4 bases from J, leaving 16 bases between. The CDR3 loop reads CSVVVWGEGTEAFF. CDR3 sequence (DNA): TGCAGCGTTGTGGTCTGGGGAGAGGGCACTGAAGCTTTCTTT.

This sequence joins TRBV6-5 and TRBJ1-4; a weak D match, TRBD1 (5 bases). With 2 bases removed from V and 8 bases from J, the gap between germline ends came to 15 bases. The CDR3 totals 15 residues. Germline V gene lookup returns CDR1 MNHEY and CDR2 SVGAGI. CDR3 region: CASSYRGQGREKLFF. CDR3 DNA: TGTGCCAGCAGTTACCGTGGGCAGGGTCGAGAAAAACTGTTTTTT.

V and J are TRBV19 and TRBJ2-1, with 7 bases that match TRBD2. The CDR3 is 16 amino acids. With 7 bases clipped from V and 12 bases from J, the junction kept 21 bases outside the gene matches. Per the germline V gene, CDR1 is LNHDA and CDR2 is SQIVND (reference sequence). In DNA, the CDR3 is TGTGCCAGTAAAGTCCGTGGGCGGGAGAATATTGGCGGGCAGTTCTTC. Residues: CASKVRGRENIGGQFF.

The rearrangement uses TRBV30 and TRBJ1-4, with TRBD1 matching over 10 bases. The junction had 1 base not matched to a gene; V was cut back by 4 bases and J by 8 bases. The germline V gene encodes CDR1 GTSNPN and CDR2 SVGIG (reference sequence). The CDR3 contains 12 residues. CDR3 residues: CAWKDRGEKLFF. The CDR3 DNA reads as TGTGCCTGGAAGGACAGGGGGGAAAAACTGTTTTTT.

The rearrangement links TRBV5-1 to TRBJ2-3, with D possibly TRBD1 on 5 matching bases. V gave up 3 bases and J gave up 6 bases, with 11 bases separating them. The CDR3 is 13 residues long. Germline CDR1 and CDR2: SGHRS and YFSETQ. CDR3 DNA: TGCGCCAGCAGCTCCCGACAGTCTGATACGCAGTATTTT. Protein product: CASSSRQSDTQYF.

The chain combines TRBV19 with TRBJ1-6; 9 bases map to TRBD1. This CDR3 has 16 amino acids. V was pared by 5 bases and J by 7 bases, with 9 bases of the junction left unmatched. Germline V gene sequence: CDR1 LNHDA, CDR2 SQIVND (reference sequence). CDR3 sequence (DNA): TGTGCCAGTAGTTCGGGACAGGGAAAAAACAATTCACCCCTCCACTTT. Protein: CASSSGQGKNNSPLHF.

V usage is TRBV10-3 and J usage is TRBJ1-4, with 7 positions matching TRBD1. This CDR3 is 16 amino acids long. Germline V gene lookup returns CDR1 ENHRY and CDR2 SYGVKD. Germline trimming cut 0 bases from V and 5 bases from J; bases unmatched to any gene: 6. CDR3 sequence reads: CAISESLTGLNEKLFF. As DNA, the CDR3 is TGTGCCATCAGTGAGTCTCTGACAGGGTTGAATGAAAAACTGTTTTTT.

This clone has only one observation. The chain uses TRBV21-1 and TRBJ2-7; TRBD1 was called by the table and not checked on the DNA. TRBV21-1 is noted as a pseudogene. The CDR3 covers 20 residues. As DNA, the CDR3 is TGTGCCAGCAGCAAAGCCCGACGCCTCGGATGGGACAGCACATTCTACGAGCAGTACGTC. It codes for CASSKARRLGWDSTFYEQYV.

Regarding this clone: Relative to the germline gene, one junction end is altered; a read error may explain this. This sample includes further DNA sequences coding for the same CDR3. The chain couples TRBV15 to TRBJ2-2; maybe TRBD1 (6 bases). The CDR3 runs 18 residues. CDR1 is LNHNV and CDR2 is YYDKDF in the germline V gene (reference sequence). The CDR3 DNA is TGTGCCACTAGCAGAGATACCAACACAGGGTTGGGGACCGGGGAGCTGTTTTTT. Its protein product is CATSRDTNTGLGTGELFF.

The V and J genes are TRBV28 and TRBJ1-4; tentatively, D is TRBD1 (5 bases). The germline V gene encodes CDR1 MDHEN and CDR2 SYDVKM. CDR3 length equals 16 residues. V was clipped by 3 bases and J by 7 bases, with 18 bases between them. The CDR3 protein is CASSLLGARAGEKLFF. The CDR3 coding sequence is TGTGCCAGCAGTTTGTTAGGAGCCAGGGCTGGTGAAAAACTGTTTTTT.

The rearrangement joins TRBV10-2 to TRBJ1-6, with no clear D. V was cut by 6 bases and J by 7 bases, with 13 bases left in between. The V gene's germline CDR1 is WSHSY and CDR2 SAAADI. CDR3 length equals 14 residues. CDR3 protein: CASSVTSANSPLHF. The CDR3 DNA is TGCGCCAGCAGCGTAACAAGTGCAAATTCACCCCTCCACTTT.

The rearrangement links TRBV6-6 to TRBJ1-2; maybe TRBD1 (5 bases). Trimming stripped 7 bases from V and 3 bases from J, with 12 bases between. CDR1 and CDR2 (germline): MNHNY, SVGAGI (reference sequence). The CDR3 length is 13 residues. CDR3 amino acids: CASTNGGYYGYTF. The CDR3 nucleotides are TGTGCCAGCACTAACGGGGGTTACTATGGCTACACCTTC.

The chain has TRBV27 and TRBJ2-7; 7 bases agree with TRBD1. The CDR3 has 14 residues. Germline-derived CDR1 and CDR2 are MNHEY and SMNVEV (reference sequence). J was trimmed by 1 base and V by 4 bases; bases with no gene match: 4. CDR3 coding DNA: TGTGCCAGCAGTTCCTTGACAGGGTCCTACGAGCAGTACGTC. It translates to CASSSLTGSYEQYV.

CDR3 in amino acids: CASSEETAPNTEAFF. CDR3 sequence (DNA): TGTGCCAGCAGTGAAGAGACAGCTCCGAACACTGAAGCTTTCTTT. The rearrangement uses TRBV6-1 and TRBJ1-1, with D tentatively TRBD1 (5 bases). Per the germline V gene, CDR1 is MNHNS and CDR2 is SASEGT. The CDR3 is made up of 15 amino acids. The V gene lost 1 base and the J gene lost 1 base, with 10 bases spanning the gap.

The V call is TRBV12-3 or TRBV12-4, the J call TRBJ1-2, with D perhaps TRBD1 (5 bases). The CDR3 has 12 amino acids. V shed 7 bases and J shed 8 bases, with 14 bases lying between them. The CDR3 here is CASKIARGGYTF. CDR3 in DNA: TGTGCCAGCAAGATAGCTAGGGGCGGCTACACCTTC.

The sample holds a few counts of this clone. This chain connects TRBV6-2 or TRBV6-3 to TRBJ2-7; possible D gene TRBD2, 6 bases. Germline loops: CDR1 MNHEY, CDR2 SVGEGT. The CDR3 is made up of 15 amino acids. V lost 6 bases and J lost 2, with 17 bases in between. The CDR3 loop is CASSSFLADTYEQYV. CDR3 nucleotide sequence: TGTGCCAGCAGCTCGTTTTTAGCGGACACCTACGAGCAGTACGTC.

The gene calls are TRBV6-4 and TRBJ1-1; TRBD1 aligns across 10 bases. This CDR3 spans 15 amino acids. Unmatched junction bases numbered 3, after V lost 2 bases and J lost 3 bases. Germline V CDR1 and CDR2: MRHNA, SNTAGT. CDR3 nucleotide sequence: TGTGCCAGCAGTGACGGGACAGGGGTCGACACTGAAGCTTTCTTT. It codes for CASSDGTGVDTEAFF.

This clone was seen a handful of times. The chain uses TRBV28 and TRBJ1-3, with 8 nucleotides matching TRBD1. CDR1 MDHEN and CDR2 SYDVKM come from the germline V gene. After removal of 4 bases from V and 8 bases from J, the junction contained 10 bases not matched to a gene. The CDR3 totals 15 residues. CDR3 loop: CASSSLGQDLDTIYF. The CDR3 coding sequence is TGTGCCAGCAGTTCCTTGGGACAGGATTTGGACACCATATATTTT. The complete variable domain, with remaining parts taken from reference TRBV28 and TRBJ1-3, reads DVKVTQSSRYLVKRTGEKVFLECVQDMDHENMFWYRQDPGLGLRLIYFSYDVKMKEKGDIPEGYSVSREKKERFSLILESASTNQTSMYLCASSSLGQDLDTIYFGEGSWLTVV.

The chain couples TRBV7-2 to TRBJ2-2; 7 nucleotides match TRBD2. The CDR3 totals 16 residues. From germline, CDR1 is SGHTA and CDR2 FQGNSA. J gave up 2 bases and V 1 base, and 4 bases lay outside the gene matches. CDR3 bases: TGTGCCAGCAGCTTAGTGGCGGGAGCTAACACCGGGGAGCTGTTTTTT. Its translation: CASSLVAGANTGELFF.

The chain recombines TRBV7-9 with TRBJ2-7, with a possible D match to TRBD2 (5 bases). Between the trimmed V and J ends, which lost 8 bases and 3 bases, there was a span of 8 bases. The CDR3 totals 11 residues. CDR1 and CDR2 from the germline V gene are SEHNR and FQNEAQ (reference sequence). The CDR3 sequence is CASEGNYEQYV. The CDR3 DNA is TGTGCCAGCGAGGGAAACTACGAGCAGTACGTC.

This clone was recorded once. The chain employs TRBV6-2 or TRBV6-3 and TRBJ2-7; 11 nucleotides align to TRBD1. V gave up 5 bases and J gave up 3 bases; unmatched junction bases: 9. The V gene's germline CDR1 is MNHEY and CDR2 SVGEGT. The CDR3 is made up of 16 amino acids. The CDR3 nucleotides are TGTGCCAGCAGTAACCCAGGACAGGGGGCTTTCTACGAGCAGTACGTC. It translates to CASSNPGQGAFYEQYV.